This T cell receptor beta chain derives from a study of T cells after yellow fever vaccination (dated by TCRdb to between 2018 and 2021). As for the study more broadly: Memory subsets (EM, EMRA, CM and Tscm) were sorted on a BD FACS Aria III using CD3, CD45RA, CCR7 and CD95 staining. To follow T-cell clones before and after primary and booster YFV17D yellow fever vaccination, bulk TCR alpha and beta repertoires were sequenced over time. Libraries from fractions with low cell numbers were prepared with the SMART-Seq v4 Ultra Low Input RNA kit. Bulk PBMC replicates and cell subsets were isolated from blood drawn at multiple timepoints before and after both primary and secondary immunization. Memory subsets were sorted on days 0, 15 and 45 and at 18 months after primary vaccination, and on days 0, 15 and 45 after the 30-year booster. The cohort comprised two healthy male donors, one aged 18 to 30 and one aged 30 to 40 years. Here is what the overall study found, with its caveats: The secondary T-cell response was weaker than the primary response but faster, peaking on day 5 instead of day 15. Computational filtering was required because FACS-sorted repertoires could contain abundant contaminating clonotypes from the bulk population. A small share of clonotypes occurred in both CD4 and CD8 compartments, likely arising from convergent recombination. Because only a couple of donors were included in the study, the extent to which the findings can be generalized is limited. Most clones expanded after primary vaccination (almost 97% of CD4 and 88% of CD8) were re-detected after the booster, suggesting that broad memory maintenance occurred. In the sorted memory subsets on day 0, nearly all vaccine-responding clonotypes were below the level of detection.

The treatment or condition tag for this specimen amounts to: live attenuated yellow fever vaccine strain. PBMCs were isolated from peripheral blood using a standard Ficoll-Paque protocol. For sorted memory subsets, RNA extraction was done with the RNeasy Micro Kit. This clonotype was seen ten or more times. The record has no base qualities; no much larger clone is one base away. Synthesis of TCR cDNA relied on 5'RACE template switching, a step that introduced a universal primer site along with unique molecular identifiers. Priming for cDNA synthesis came from both the TCR alpha and TCR beta constant segments. Library amplification used two PCR steps, and the second PCR step added sample barcodes and sequencing adapters. Sequencing of libraries was performed on Illumina HiSeq 2500 (2x100 bp) or NovaSeq (2x150 bp). The original methods were these. MIGEC was used to demultiplex reads and collapse the reads into UMI consensus sequences, and MiXCR was used for V(D)J alignment. Clonotypes responding to the vaccine were identified with edgeR on replicate PBMC samples, with the criteria of FDR below 0.01 and a log2 fold change above 5 up to day 15. Each bulk clonotype was labeled CD4 or CD8 based on which sequenced repertoire, CD4 or CD8, contained the clonotype at higher abundance. To estimate how each clone was distributed across memory phenotypes, clonotype frequencies in memory subsets were weighted by the numbers of FACS-sorted cells. TCRdb handled the public reads itself, with Q25 trimming in fastp and clone calling in MiXCR, and kept productive beta chains. Entries that share a CDR3 protein sequence are merged under the most common genes and DNA. Here the V and J calls rest on TCRdb's processing, not on the authors' analysis. The sample records tens of thousands of distinct CDR3 sequences, roughly 6.3% of which are singletons. The ten largest clones add up to around 25% of the sample.

The material sequenced was PBMCs, either bulk or a sorted T-cell subset (CD4+, CD8+, memory, or dextramer-sorted; not recorded which), taken on the day of the yellow fever booster vaccination. This TCR was recovered from a man between 25 and 39 years old who received the YFV17D yellow fever vaccine.

The CDR3 region: CSASPRTYEQYF. The sequenced DNA is TGCAGTGCTAGCCCTAGGACCTACGAGCAGTACTTC. Recombination joined TRBV20-1 with TRBJ2-7, with the D gene call left open. Trimming removed 3 bases from V and 2 bases from J, leaving 8 bases between the germline ends. Reading the germline V gene (reference sequence) gives CDR1 DFQATT and CDR2 SNEGSKA. The CDR3 has 12 amino acids, counting the end cysteine and phenylalanine. CDR3 DNA only is kept here, 36 bases in frame from base 1.